These 4 T cell receptor beta chains share one sample of origin, sequenced in a study of cytomegalovirus exposure and HLA in healthy donors. Both 60 Vbeta primers and 13 Jbeta primers went into the PCR. The protocol was immunoSEQ multiplex PCR, while the TCRdb copy is restricted to in-frame clones and leaves out a portion. The sample shows around 200,000 clones, around 89% of them seen only once. The sequenced material came from PBMCs. The receptors were gathered from a woman aged 18-30 years in good health and CMV-seronegative.

This sequence joins TRBV4-3 and TRBJ1-1, with TRBD1 matching 10 bases. Germline V gene lookup returns CDR1 LGHNA and CDR2 YSLEER. J lost 4 bases, V lost 2 bases, and 4 bases had no gene match. The CDR3 runs to 15 residues. CDR3 in amino acids: CASSQRTGGSTEAFF. The CDR3 bases are TGCGCCAGCAGCCAAAGGACAGGGGGGAGCACTGAAGCTTTCTTT.

The J gene is TRBJ2-1, the V gene TRBV7-2; D gene unclear. Germline V gene data show CDR1 as SGHTA and CDR2 as FQGNSA. With 3 bases removed from V and 9 bases from J, the gap between germline ends came to 9 bases. The CDR3 has 12 amino acids. The CDR3 loop is CASSFVQREQFF. In DNA, the CDR3 is TGTGCCAGCAGCTTTGTCCAGCGTGAGCAGTTCTTC.

V and J are TRBV7-3 and TRBJ1-1; D is possibly TRBD1 (5 bases). Germline CDR1 reads SGHTA; CDR2 reads FQGTGA. The germline V and J ends were trimmed by 5 bases and 1 base, with 20 bases remaining between them. CDR3 length: 17 amino acids. The CDR3 nucleotides read TGTGCCAGCAGCAATCCCGGACAAACGGGCTCGAACACTGAAGCTTTCTTT. It translates to CASSNPGQTGSNTEAFF. Complete variable domain (other parts from reference TRBV7-3 and TRBJ1-1): GAGVSQTPSNKVTEKGKYVELRCDPISGHTALYWYRQSLGQGPEFLIYFQGTGAADDSGLPNDRFFAVRPEGSVSTLKIQRTERGDSAVYLCASSNPGQTGSNTEAFFGQGTRLTVV.

The chain couples TRBV9 to TRBJ2-5; 7 positions match TRBD2. The V and J ends lost 0 bases and 4 bases, in that order; junction bases with no gene match: 9. The CDR3 loop spans 16 amino acids. Germline lookup yields CDR1 SGDLS and CDR2 YYNGEE. CDR3 nucleotide sequence: TGTGCCAGCAGCGTAGCTTCGGGGGGAGGATTAGAGACCCAGTACTTC. It translates to CASSVASGGGLETQYF.